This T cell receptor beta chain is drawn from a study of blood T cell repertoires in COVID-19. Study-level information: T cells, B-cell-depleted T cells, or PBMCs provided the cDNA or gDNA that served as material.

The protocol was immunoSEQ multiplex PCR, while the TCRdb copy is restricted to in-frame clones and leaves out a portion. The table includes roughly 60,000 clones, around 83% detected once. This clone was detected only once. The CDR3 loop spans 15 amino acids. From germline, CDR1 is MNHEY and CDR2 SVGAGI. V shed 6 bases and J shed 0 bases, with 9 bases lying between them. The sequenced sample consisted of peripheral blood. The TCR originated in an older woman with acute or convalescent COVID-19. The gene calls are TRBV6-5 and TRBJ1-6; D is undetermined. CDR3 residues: CASSPADSYNSPLHF. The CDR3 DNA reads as TGTGCCAGCAGCCCCGCAGACTCCTATAATTCACCCCTCCACTTT.